This T cell receptor (beta chain) comes out of a study of blood T cell repertoires in COVID-19. Study information: Nucleic acid was either cDNA or gDNA, and it came from T cells, B-cell-depleted T cells, or PBMCs.

Concerning this clone itself: The sample carries other DNA sequences with the same CDR3.

Method: immunoSEQ multiplex PCR; TCRdb's copy keeps in-frame clones and lacks some. The sample holds 390,000 or so clones; around 90% are singletons and the top ten take 6% to 7.5%. The receptor was isolated from a young man with active or convalescent COVID-19. The sample comprised peripheral blood.

CDR3 DNA: TGTGCCAGCTCACTCTCCCGAGTAGAGACCCAGTACTTC. It encodes CASSLSRVETQYF. This rearrangement joins TRBV18 to TRBJ2-5; D is undetermined. V shed 4 bases and J shed 4 bases, with 10 bases lying between them. In germline, CDR1 is KGHSH, CDR2 LQKENI. The CDR3 extends over 13 amino acids.